This T cell receptor (beta chain) originates from a study of blood T cell repertoires in COVID-19. Looking at the study overall: Samples of COVID-19 (acute and convalescent) were obtained from the United States, Italy and Spain. PBMCs, B-cell-depleted T cells, or T cells were the source of the cDNA or gDNA that made up the material.

A remark on this clone: This sample includes further DNA sequences coding for the same CDR3.

As originally analysed: Amplification with reference gene primers provided the estimates of nucleated cell counts. Assay: immunoSEQ multiplex PCR; the TCRdb copy retains only in-frame clones and omits some. V and J calls plus clone size are reproduced from that table; the DNA served to infer D and trimming. The sample includes 100,000 or so clones, roughly 71% of them seen just once. CDR1 and CDR2 from the germline V gene are LGHDT and YNNKEL (reference sequence). The CDR3 spans 12 residues. V gave up 3 bases and J gave up 5 bases, with 5 bases separating them. The V gene is TRBV3-1 (or the pseudogene TRBV3-2), the J gene TRBJ2-1; D is undetermined. Sequenced sample: peripheral blood. The origin of this receptor is an older man with acute or convalescent COVID-19. The CDR3: CASSHLNNEQFF. Here the CDR3 DNA reads TGTGCCAGCAGCCATTTAAACAATGAGCAGTTCTTC.